The 29 T cell receptor beta chains below were found in one sample sequenced in a study of blood T cells in healthy people across ages. Using a J-beta primer mix together with a sample-barcoded 5' primer, a second PCR was run for about 6 to 11 cycles. TCRdb processed the 5' RACE reads anew with MiXCR; each CDR3 protein has one entry. The data contain 700,000 to 900,000 distinct CDR3 sequences, roughly 53% of them singletons. The sequenced material came from blood. Receptor source: an elderly man in good health.

The chain joins TRBV4-1 to TRBJ2-7, with TRBD2 matching 10 bases. CDR1 is MGHRA, CDR2 YSYEKL, per germline. Losses at the gene ends were 1 base for V and 0 bases for J; bases not matched to a gene: 6. The CDR3 runs 17 residues. CDR3 nucleotides: TGCGCCAGCAGCCAAGCCCAAGGACTAGCGGTCTCCTACGAGCAGTACTTC. This encodes CASSQAQGLAVSYEQYF.

The gene calls are TRBV30 and TRBJ1-2, with a possible D match to TRBD1 (5 bases). CDR3 length: 13 residues. V lost 6 bases and J lost 6, with 17 bases in between. The germline gives CDR1 GTSNPN, CDR2 SVGIG (reference sequence). CDR3 loop: CACPTVGGDGYTF. For the CDR3, the DNA is TGTGCCTGCCCAACAGTGGGAGGGGATGGCTACACCTTC.

The chain couples TRBV10-2 to TRBJ2-5, with 8 nucleotides matching TRBD1. The closer fit of TRBJ2-7 to the DNA end suggests the J call may be wrong. The germline V gene encodes CDR1 WSHSY and CDR2 SAAADI. This CDR3 comprises 15 residues. Written as DNA, the CDR3 is TGCGCCAGCAGTAAGATAGACAGGGGAAACGACGAGCAGTACTTC. Its protein product is CASSKIDRGNDEQYF.

CDR3 amino acids: CASSRPGLSPYEQYF. As DNA, the CDR3 is TGTGCCAGCAGTCGCCCGGGGCTCTCCCCCTACGAGCAGTACTTC. V and J are TRBV27 and TRBJ2-4, with D tentatively TRBD1 or TRBD2 (5 bases each). The better agreement between TRBJ2-7 and the DNA end casts doubt on the J call. From germline, CDR1 is MNHEY and CDR2 SMNVEV (reference sequence). The CDR3 length is 15 residues.

This chain links TRBV2 with TRBJ1-5, with D uncertain. Trimming took 10 bases from V and 2 from J, leaving 12 bases between them. The CDR3 has 13 residues. Germline V CDR1 and CDR2: SNHLY, FYNNEI. The CDR3 sequence: CANTGEGNQPQHF. In DNA, the CDR3 is TGTGCCAACACCGGGGAGGGCAATCAGCCCCAGCATTTT.

This chain uses TRBV27 with TRBJ1-1, with D unresolved. Germline V gene data show CDR1 as MNHEY and CDR2 as SMNVEV (reference sequence). The CDR3 covers 12 residues. The V gene lost 4 bases and the J gene lost 4 bases, with 7 bases spanning the gap. CDR3 sequence reads: CASSSPVTEAFF. The CDR3 bases are TGTGCCAGCAGTTCCCCGGTCACTGAAGCTTTCTTT.

The chain has TRBV29-1 and TRBJ2-1, with TRBD1 as a possible D gene (7 bases). Germline assignment: CDR1 SQVTM and CDR2 ANQGSEA. Trimming took 3 bases from V and 8 from J, leaving 20 bases between them. The CDR3 loop spans 15 amino acids. The CDR3 sequence is CSVDRWAGGNDEQFF. CDR3 sequence (DNA): TGCAGCGTTGATCGGTGGGCAGGGGGGAATGATGAGCAGTTCTTC.

The V and J genes are TRBV20-1 and TRBJ1-1; D ambiguous. From germline, CDR1 is DFQATT and CDR2 SNEGSKA (reference sequence). The V and J ends lost 0 bases and 11 bases respectively, with 13 bases between them. The CDR3 loop spans 12 amino acids. The DNA for the CDR3 is TGCAGTGCTAGAGATCGTTCAGTTGTGGCTTTCTTT. It translates to CSARDRSVVAFF.

V and J are TRBV20-1 and TRBJ2-3; the match to TRBD2 covers 7 bases. V shed 5 bases and J 9 bases; nucleotides not matched to a gene: 8. This CDR3 is 12 amino acids long. Germline V gives CDR1 DFQATT, CDR2 SNEGSKA (reference sequence). The CDR3 protein is CSAPPTAGTQYF. In DNA, the CDR3 is TGCAGTGCTCCCCCTACAGCGGGGACGCAGTATTTT.

This clonotype was recorded a few times. This chain connects TRBV20-1 to TRBJ1-2; 7 nucleotides align to TRBD1. There are 13 residues in the CDR3. The germline V gene encodes CDR1 DFQATT and CDR2 SNEGSKA (reference sequence). V trimming: 3 bases; J trimming: 3 bases; junction bases outside the gene matches: 4. CDR3 sequence (DNA): TGCAGTGCTAGCCCGGACAGGTACTATGGCTACACCTTC. This encodes CSASPDRYYGYTF.

The rearrangement uses TRBV5-1 and TRBJ2-3, with 9 nucleotides matching TRBD1. This CDR3 contains 16 residues. Losses at the gene ends were 4 bases for V and 4 bases for J; bases not matched to a gene: 10. CDR1 SGHRS and CDR2 YFSETQ come from the germline V gene. In DNA, the CDR3 is TGCGCCAGCAGCCCCACAGGGGGCGCCGGAGCAGATACGCAGTATTTT. Translated, it gives CASSPTGGAGADTQYF. Looking up the rest from reference TRBV5-1 and TRBJ2-3 gives the full variable domain: KAGVTQTPRYLIKTRGQQVTLSCSPISGHRSVSWYQQTPGQGLQFLFEYFSETQRNKGNFPGRFSGRQFSNSRSEMNVSTLELGDSALYLCASSPTGGAGADTQYFGPGTRLTVL.

The chain links TRBV6-6 to TRBJ1-5; D is possibly TRBD1 (6 bases). The CDR3 is 14 amino acids. The germline gives CDR1 MNHNY, CDR2 SVGAGI (reference sequence). Trimming took off 8 bases at V and 2 bases at J, with 13 bases between the two ends. DNA for the CDR3: TGTGCCAGCTCAAAAGGGGGAGGCAATCAGCCCCAGCATTTT. Translated, it gives CASSKGGGNQPQHF.

This chain links TRBV5-4 with TRBJ1-2; possible D gene TRBD1, 5 bases. CDR1 is SGHNT, CDR2 YYREEE, per germline (reference sequence). The ends were cut back, 2 bases at V and 8 bases at J, with 22 bases in the middle. There are 16 residues in the CDR3. The CDR3 DNA reads TGTGCCAGCAGCTTATTGGCGGGACGGTCTATGGAGGGCTACACCTTC. It translates to CASSLLAGRSMEGYTF.

The chain employs TRBV10-2 and TRBJ2-4, with 13 bases lining up with TRBD2. The J call is in doubt because the DNA end fits TRBJ2-5 better. Germline loops: CDR1 WSHSY, CDR2 SAAADI. The CDR3 is 18 residues long. Here the CDR3 reads CASSVAGTSGTMGETQYF. CDR3 nucleotide sequence: TGCGCCAGCAGTGTTGCCGGGACTAGCGGGACCATGGGAGAGACCCAGTACTTC.

The chain has TRBV11-2 and TRBJ2-5, with D maybe TRBD1 (7 bases). The germline V gene has CDR1 SGHAT and CDR2 FQNNGV. CDR3 length: 13 amino acids. V was cut by 5 bases and J by 13 bases, with 20 bases left in between. In DNA form, the CDR3 reads TGTGCCAGCAGCCCACGCCGGCGGGACAGCTCGTACTTC. Protein product: CASSPRRRDSSYF.

The chain recombines TRBV3-1 with TRBJ1-1, with 7 bases matching TRBD1. The CDR3 sequence is 14 residues long. The germline V gene encodes CDR1 LGHDT and CDR2 YNNKEL (reference sequence). V was pared by 7 bases and J by 5 bases, with 10 bases of the junction left unmatched. The CDR3 is CASTPQGRWTEAFF. CDR3 bases: TGTGCCAGCACCCCACAGGGGAGGTGGACTGAAGCTTTCTTT.

The chain employs TRBV20-1 and TRBJ2-7, with D tentatively TRBD2 (5 bases). Trimming pared 5 bases from V and 6 bases from J, leaving 17 bases between. This CDR3 has 13 amino acids. Germline CDR1 and CDR2: DFQATT and SNEGSKA (reference sequence). CDR3 amino acids: CSAPPREPGEQYF. The CDR3 nucleotides are TGCAGTGCTCCCCCCCGGGAACCTGGCGAGCAGTACTTC.

In this sample, this clonotype turned up a few times. The chain joins TRBV2 to TRBJ2-5; possibly TRBD1 or TRBD2 for D (5 bases each). The germline V gene has CDR1 SNHLY and CDR2 FYNNEI. The CDR3 is made up of 13 amino acids. V lost 4 bases and J 5 bases, leaving 11 bases between the germline ends. The CDR3 reads CASSVFEGETQYF. Here the CDR3 DNA reads TGTGCCAGCAGTGTATTCGAGGGGGAGACCCAGTACTTC.

The chain links TRBV18 to TRBJ2-3; the match to TRBD2 covers 10 bases. J lost 4 bases, V lost 3 bases, and 4 bases had no gene match. The CDR3 extends over 15 amino acids. Germline V lookup: CDR1 KGHSH, CDR2 LQKENI. CDR3 sequence reads: CASSPRTSGADTQYF. CDR3 nucleotide sequence: TGTGCCAGCTCACCTCGGACTAGCGGCGCAGATACGCAGTATTTT.

V gene TRBV27 combines with J gene TRBJ1-1; 7 nucleotides agree with TRBD1. This CDR3 region has 17 residues. Germline V lookup: CDR1 MNHEY, CDR2 SMNVEV (reference sequence). J gave up 0 bases and V 8 bases, and 15 bases lay outside the gene matches. This CDR3 is CASRPGQRRSLNTEAFF. DNA for the CDR3: TGTGCCAGCCGTCCGGGACAGAGGAGGTCTTTGAACACTGAAGCTTTCTTT.

The rearrangement uses TRBV29-1 and TRBJ2-5; 8 bases agree with TRBD2. Germline-derived CDR1 and CDR2 are SQVTM and ANQGSEA. V gave up 7 bases and J gave up 12 bases; unmatched junction bases: 16. CDR3 length: 13 amino acids. The CDR3: CSAKAAGEYGEYF. The CDR3 DNA reads as TGCAGCGCCAAGGCAGCGGGAGAATACGGGGAGTACTTC.

The chain combines TRBV7-9 with TRBJ1-1; D not certain. This CDR3 comprises 14 residues. The V gene's germline CDR1 is SEHNR and CDR2 FQNEAQ (reference sequence). V was clipped by 5 bases and J by 6 bases, with 16 bases between them. This chain's CDR3 is CASSPGSVMAEAFF. CDR3 in DNA: TGTGCCAGCAGCCCCGGGTCGGTCATGGCTGAAGCTTTCTTT. The full variable domain, its missing parts supplied by reference TRBV7-9 and TRBJ1-1, is DTGVSQNPRHKITKRGQNVTFRCDPISEHNRLYWYRQTLGQGPEFLTYFQNEAQLEKSRLLSDRFSAERPKGSFSTLEIQRTEQGDSAMYLCASSPGSVMAEAFFGQGTRLTVV.

On this clonotype itself: A much larger clonotype is one base distant, so this may be a read error. This sequence joins TRBV29-1 and TRBJ2-7; 8 bases agree with TRBD1. The DNA matches TRBJ2-1 better at its end, which makes the J call doubtful. There are 13 residues in the CDR3. Germline V gene data show CDR1 as SQVTM and CDR2 as ANQGSEA. The CDR3 DNA is TGCAGCGCCAGAGGACAGGGCACCTACGAGCAGTTCTTC. Its protein is CSARGQGTYEQFF.

About this clonotype: The junction departs from the called germline gene at one end, perhaps through a read error. The genes are TRBV24-1 and TRBJ2-1, with D possibly TRBD1 on 5 matching bases. From germline, CDR1 is KGHDR and CDR2 SFDVKD. The CDR3 has 17 amino acids. CDR3 region: CATSDPAQEGIDNEQFF. The CDR3 DNA sequence: TGCGCCACCAGTGATCCAGCACAGGAAGGGATAGACAATGAGCAGTTCTTC.

This rearrangement joins TRBV2 to TRBJ2-3; TRBD2 agrees at 9 bases. CDR1 SNHLY and CDR2 FYNNEI come from the germline V gene. The CDR3 is 14 residues long. The V and J ends lost 5 bases and 14 bases, in that order; junction bases with no gene match: 14. This chain's CDR3 is CASSRSGSGRYAYF. CDR3 nucleotide sequence: TGTGCCAGCAGTCGTAGCGGGAGTGGCAGATACGCGTATTTT. The variable domain in full, with the rest retrieved from reference TRBV2 and TRBJ2-3, is EPEVTQTPSHQVTQMGQEVILRCVPISNHLYFYWYRQILGQKVEFLVSFYNNEISEKSEIFDDQFSVERPDGSNFTLKIRSTKLEDSAMYFCASSRSGSGRYAYFGPGTRLTVL.

This clonotype was found once. The genes are TRBV24-1 and TRBJ2-1, with 8 bases that match TRBD1. V was pared by 3 bases and J by 5 bases, with 8 bases of the junction left unmatched. The germline gives CDR1 KGHDR, CDR2 SFDVKD. The CDR3 is 16 amino acids. The CDR3 nucleotides are TGTGCCACCAGTGATCCGAGTGGGACAGGTGACAATGAGCAGTTCTTC. It specifies CATSDPSGTGDNEQFF.

The chain is built from TRBV9 and TRBJ1-1; D possibly corresponds to TRBD1 (6 bases). V dropped 4 bases and J dropped 4 bases, with 14 bases sitting between them. The CDR3 runs 14 residues. Germline V CDR1 and CDR2: SGDLS, YYNGEE. In nucleotides, the CDR3 is TGTGCCAGCAGCCCAGTAACAGGGAGCACTGAAGCTTTCTTT. The encoded protein is CASSPVTGSTEAFF.

The rearrangement joins TRBV5-1 to TRBJ2-3, with 11 bases identical to TRBD2. V shed 4 bases, J shed 9 bases, and the junction held 7 bases outside the gene matches. The CDR3 spans 14 residues. CDR1 is SGHRS, CDR2 YFSETQ, per germline. The CDR3 nucleotides are TGCGCCAGCAGCCCTACTAGCGGGAGCATGACGCAGTATTTT. Its translation: CASSPTSGSMTQYF.

The CDR3 region is CSARNKLAASTDTQYF. Written as DNA, the CDR3 is TGCAGTGCTAGAAATAAACTAGCGGCTAGCACAGATACGCAGTATTTT. The chain links TRBV20-1 to TRBJ2-3; 8 bases line up with TRBD2. Germline CDR1 and CDR2: DFQATT and SNEGSKA (reference sequence). The CDR3 loop spans 16 amino acids. V lost 2 bases to trimming and J lost 0 bases; unmatched junction nucleotides: 7.